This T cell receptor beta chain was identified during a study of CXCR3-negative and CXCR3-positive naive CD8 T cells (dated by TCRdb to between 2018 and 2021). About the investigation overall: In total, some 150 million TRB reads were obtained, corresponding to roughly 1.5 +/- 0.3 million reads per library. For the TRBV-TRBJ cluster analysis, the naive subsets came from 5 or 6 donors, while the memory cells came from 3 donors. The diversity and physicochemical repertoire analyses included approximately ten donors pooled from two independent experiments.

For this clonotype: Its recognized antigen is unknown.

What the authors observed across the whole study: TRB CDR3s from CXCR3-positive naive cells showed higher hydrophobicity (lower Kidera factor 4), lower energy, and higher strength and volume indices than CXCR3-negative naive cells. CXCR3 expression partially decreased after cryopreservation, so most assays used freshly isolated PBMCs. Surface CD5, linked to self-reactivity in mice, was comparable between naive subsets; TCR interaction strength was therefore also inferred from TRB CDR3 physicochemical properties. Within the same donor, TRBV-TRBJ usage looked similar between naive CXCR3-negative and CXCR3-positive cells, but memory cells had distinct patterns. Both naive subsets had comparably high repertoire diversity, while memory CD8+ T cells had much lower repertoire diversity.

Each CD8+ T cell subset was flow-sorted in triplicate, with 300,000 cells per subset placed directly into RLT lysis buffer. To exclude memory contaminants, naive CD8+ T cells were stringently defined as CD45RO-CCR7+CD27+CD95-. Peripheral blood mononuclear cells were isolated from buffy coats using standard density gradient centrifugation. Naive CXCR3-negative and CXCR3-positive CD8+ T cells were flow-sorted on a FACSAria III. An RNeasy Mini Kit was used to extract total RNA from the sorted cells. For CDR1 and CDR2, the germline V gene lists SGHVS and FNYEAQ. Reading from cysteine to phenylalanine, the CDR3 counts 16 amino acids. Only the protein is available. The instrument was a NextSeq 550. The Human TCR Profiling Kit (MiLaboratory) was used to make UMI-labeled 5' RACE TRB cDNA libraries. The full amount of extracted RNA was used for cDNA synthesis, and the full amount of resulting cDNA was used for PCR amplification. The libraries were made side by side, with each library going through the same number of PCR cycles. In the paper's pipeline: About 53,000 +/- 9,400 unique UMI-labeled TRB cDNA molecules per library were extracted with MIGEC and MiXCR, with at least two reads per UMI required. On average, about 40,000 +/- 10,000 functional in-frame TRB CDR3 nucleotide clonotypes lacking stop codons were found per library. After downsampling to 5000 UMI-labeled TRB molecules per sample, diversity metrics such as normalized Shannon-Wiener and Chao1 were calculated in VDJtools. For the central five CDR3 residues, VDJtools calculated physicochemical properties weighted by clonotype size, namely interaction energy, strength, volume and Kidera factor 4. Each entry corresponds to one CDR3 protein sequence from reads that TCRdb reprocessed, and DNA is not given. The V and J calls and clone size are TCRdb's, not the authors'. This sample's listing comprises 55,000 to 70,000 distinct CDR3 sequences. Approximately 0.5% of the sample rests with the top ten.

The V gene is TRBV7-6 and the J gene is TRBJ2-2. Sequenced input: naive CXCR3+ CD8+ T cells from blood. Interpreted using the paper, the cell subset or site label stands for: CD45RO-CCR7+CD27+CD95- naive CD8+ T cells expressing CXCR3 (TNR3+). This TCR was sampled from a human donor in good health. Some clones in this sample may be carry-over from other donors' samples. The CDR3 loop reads CASSLYTSSNTGELFF. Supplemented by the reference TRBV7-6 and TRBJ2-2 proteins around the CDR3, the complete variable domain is GAGVSQSPRYKVTKRGQDVALRCDPISGHVSLYWYRQALGQGPEFLTYFNYEAQQDKSGLPNDRFSAERPEGSISTLTIQRTEQRDSAMYRCASSLYTSSNTGELFFGEGSRLTVL.